The 24 T cell receptor beta chains listed next were all sequenced from one sample in a study of identical twins. TCRdb fed the 5' RACE reads into MiXCR, producing one record per CDR3 protein. The sample yields roughly 250,000 distinct CDR3 sequences, about 14% seen once. Sequenced input: memory (CD45RO+) T cells sorted from blood. All receptors derive from a woman aged 18-29 years in good health.

The chain uses TRBV7-9 and TRBJ2-7; 9 bases agree with TRBD1. Looked up from germline, CDR1 is SEHNR and CDR2 is FQNEAQ (reference sequence). The CDR3 is 14 amino acids. V trimming: 7 bases; J trimming: 5 bases; junction bases outside the gene matches: 9. CDR3 sequence reads: CASTRTGVVDEQYF. The CDR3 DNA is TGTGCCAGCACCAGGACAGGGGTCGTCGACGAGCAGTACTTC.

This clonotype was counted at least ten times. This chain uses TRBV12-3 or TRBV12-4 with TRBJ2-7; no definite D call. The CDR3 has 13 residues. The germline V and J ends were trimmed by 6 bases and 4 bases, with 13 bases remaining between them. CDR3 coding DNA: TGTGCCAGCAGCCCGACTGACGGGTACGAGCAGTACTTC. Translating it yields CASSPTDGYEQYF.

This clonotype appeared many times. The rearrangement uses TRBV15 and TRBJ2-5, with TRBD1 matching 10 bases. CDR1 LNHNV and CDR2 YYDKDF come from the germline V gene (reference sequence). CDR3 size: 15 residues. Trimming cost V 5 bases and J 3 bases; bases outside gene matches: 6. CDR3 sequence: CATSERDRGKETQYF. The CDR3 DNA reads TGTGCCACCAGCGAGAGGGACAGGGGCAAAGAGACCCAGTACTTC.

The chain carries TRBV6-1 and TRBJ2-3; D is tentatively TRBD1 or TRBD2 (6 bases each). This CDR3 has 15 residues. With 2 bases removed from V and 5 bases from J, the gap between germline ends came to 14 bases. Germline loops: CDR1 MNHNS, CDR2 SASEGT. CDR3: CASSEWGRDGDTQYF. The CDR3 nucleotides read TGTGCCAGCAGTGAATGGGGGCGGGATGGAGATACGCAGTATTTT.

This clonotype showed up just a few times. This chain connects TRBV5-6 to TRBJ2-7; 7 positions match TRBD1. Unmatched junction bases numbered 4, after V lost 2 bases and J lost 5 bases. Germline lookup yields CDR1 SGHDT and CDR2 YYEEEE. This CDR3 is built from 13 residues. The CDR3 nucleotides are TGTGCCAGCAGCTTTACAGGGGCCGACGAGCAGTACTTC. It specifies CASSFTGADEQYF. Full variable domain (missing parts from reference TRBV5-6 and TRBJ2-7): DAGVTQSPTHLIKTRGQQVTLRCSPKSGHDTVSWYQQALGQGPQFIFQYYEEEERQRGNFPDRFSGHQFPNYSSELNVNALLLGDSALYLCASSFTGADEQYFGPGTRLTVT.

This clonotype was detected many times. This chain connects TRBV12-3 or TRBV12-4 to TRBJ1-1; no clear D gene. V was shortened by 5 bases and J by 1 base, with 8 bases between the two germline ends. CDR3 length: 13 residues. For the CDR3, the DNA is TGTGCCAGCAGTCTCCGGGAGAACACTGAAGCTTTCTTT. Translation gives CASSLRENTEAFF.

The gene calls are TRBV7-9 and TRBJ2-7; tentatively, D is TRBD2 (5 bases). The germline CDR1 and CDR2 sequences are SEHNR and FQNEAQ (reference sequence). The CDR3 covers 11 residues. V shed 5 bases and J shed 7 bases, with 9 bases lying between them. The CDR3 sequence is CASSRETEQYF. Here the CDR3 DNA reads TGTGCCAGCAGCCGGGAAACAGAGCAGTACTTC.

The V gene is TRBV7-6, the J gene TRBJ2-7; 11 nucleotides align to TRBD2. The J segment lost 1 base and the V segment lost 7 bases, leaving 9 bases of the junction unmatched. CDR3 length: 16 amino acids. Germline-derived CDR1 and CDR2 are SGHVS and FNYEAQ. The CDR3 DNA is TGTGCCAGCACCAAAACAGGGACTAGCGGTTCCTACGAGCAGTACTTC. Translation: CASTKTGTSGSYEQYF.

The table lists this clonotype with a few counts. This chain links TRBV7-8 with TRBJ1-4; D is ambiguous. V lost 2 bases, J lost 13 bases, and 11 bases lay in between. Germline V gene sequence: CDR1 SGHVS, CDR2 FQNEAQ. The CDR3 loop spans 12 amino acids. CDR3 sequence reads: CASSLRLSGLFF. The CDR3 DNA reads TGTGCCAGCAGCTTACGTCTAAGTGGACTGTTTTTT.

This clonotype has a handful of counts. V is TRBV12-3 or TRBV12-4 and J is TRBJ2-5; D not resolved. This CDR3 spans 13 amino acids. Trimming removed 5 bases from V and 5 bases from J, with 12 bases in between. The CDR3 nucleotides are TGTGCCAGCAGTGGGCATATGGATGAGACCCAGTACTTC. It yields the protein CASSGHMDETQYF.

This clonotype was found a few times. The CDR3 region is CSADLLAAGELFF. In nucleotides, the CDR3 is TGCAGTGCCGATTTACTAGCCGCCGGGGAGCTGTTTTTT. V usage is TRBV20-1 and J usage is TRBJ2-2; TRBD2 might be the D (6 bases). The CDR3 is 13 residues long. V lost 6 bases and J 6 bases, leaving 14 bases between the germline ends. The V gene's germline CDR1 is DFQATT and CDR2 SNEGSKA (reference sequence).

This clonotype has just a few counts. The V gene is TRBV5-6, the J gene TRBJ2-5; the match to TRBD2 covers 9 bases. Trimming removed 2 bases from V and 4 bases from J; junction bases left unmatched: 9. The CDR3 consists of 16 residues. Germline CDR1 reads SGHDT; CDR2 reads YYEEEE. The CDR3 reads CASSLVRTSAGETQYF. The DNA for the CDR3 is TGTGCCAGCAGCTTAGTTCGGACTAGCGCGGGAGAGACCCAGTACTTC.

The chain has TRBV10-3 and TRBJ1-4; possible D gene TRBD1, 6 bases. With 6 bases removed from V and 8 bases from J, the gap between germline ends came to 13 bases. This CDR3 is built from 13 residues. CDR1 is ENHRY, CDR2 SYGVKD, per germline. The CDR3 coding sequence is TGTGCCATCAGGGGACCAGGGGAGGAAAAACTGTTTTTT. It is translated as CAIRGPGEEKLFF.

This clonotype was observed at least ten times. This chain connects TRBV11-3 to TRBJ2-3; no clear D. Germline V lookup: CDR1 SGHNT, CDR2 YENEEA. The CDR3 runs 12 residues. V was trimmed by 4 bases and J by 2 bases, leaving 4 bases between them. CDR3 region: CASSSNTDTQYF. Written as DNA, the CDR3 is TGTGCCAGCAGCTCGAACACAGATACGCAGTATTTT. Complete variable domain (other parts from reference TRBV11-3 and TRBJ2-3): EAGVVQSPRYKIIEKKQPVAFWCNPISGHNTLYWYLQNLGQGPELLIRYENEEAVDDSQLPKDRFSAERLKGVDSTLKIQPAELGDSAVYLCASSSNTDTQYFGPGTRLTVL.

This clonotype was seen more than once but under ten times. The rearrangement joins TRBV3-1 to TRBJ2-1; the match to TRBD1 covers 11 bases. Germline-derived CDR1 and CDR2 are LGHDT and YNNKEL (reference sequence). The V and J ends lost 3 bases and 6 bases, in that order; junction bases with no gene match: 7. The CDR3 covers 16 residues. The CDR3 reads CASSQGPGQGGNEQFF. The CDR3 bases are TGTGCCAGCAGCCAGGGTCCGGGACAGGGGGGCAATGAGCAGTTCTTC.

The chain is built from TRBV20-1 and TRBJ1-5; D possibly corresponds to TRBD1 (5 bases). CDR1 and CDR2 from the germline V gene are DFQATT and SNEGSKA (reference sequence). The CDR3 contains 13 residues. V shed 3 bases and J shed 3 bases, with 9 bases lying between them. The CDR3 coding sequence is TGCAGTGCTAGTCGGACAATCAATCAGCCCCAGCATTTT. It yields the protein CSASRTINQPQHF.

This clonotype appeared a single time. This chain connects TRBV5-8 to TRBJ2-1; 8 bases line up with TRBD1. This CDR3 region has 13 residues. V gave up 4 bases and J gave up 8 bases; unmatched junction bases: 5. Per germline, CDR1 SGHTS and CDR2 YDEGEE. As DNA, the CDR3 is TGTGCCAGCAGCCGCGACAGGGGCGATGAGCAGTTCTTC. This sequence encodes CASSRDRGDEQFF.

The chain carries TRBV14 and TRBJ2-1, with 8 bases lining up with TRBD2. After removal of 0 bases from V and 6 bases from J, the junction contained 16 bases not matched to a gene. This CDR3 is 19 amino acids long. Germline V gene lookup returns CDR1 SGHDN and CDR2 FVKESK. The DNA for the CDR3 is TGTGCCAGCAGCCAAGATATGTGGCGGGAGGCCTCTCCCCCCAATGAGCAGTTCTTC. It specifies CASSQDMWREASPPNEQFF.

The J gene is TRBJ2-5, the V gene TRBV12-3 or TRBV12-4; D gene uncertain. This CDR3 contains 13 residues. Trimming took off 3 bases at V and 0 bases at J, with 5 bases between the two ends. CDR3 DNA: TGTGCCAGCAGTTTCAGCCACCAAGAGACCCAGTACTTC. It is translated as CASSFSHQETQYF.

This clonotype has more than one count but fewer than ten. J is TRBJ2-3 and V is TRBV25-1, with D unresolved. Trimming took 1 base from V and 9 from J, leaving 11 bases between them. Germline lookup yields CDR1 MGHDK and CDR2 SYGVNS. The CDR3 loop spans 13 amino acids. The CDR3 DNA is TGTGCCAGCAGTGAATTAGGTCTGGTGACGCAGTATTTT. This sequence encodes CASSELGLVTQYF. Together with reference TRBV25-1 and TRBJ2-3, the CDR3 gives the full variable domain: EADIYQTPRYLVIGTGKKITLECSQTMGHDKMYWYQQDPGMELHLIHYSYGVNSTEKGDLSSESTVSRIRTEHFPLTLESARPSHTSQYLCASSELGLVTQYFGPGTRLTVL.

This clonotype was counted only a few times. The V gene is TRBV3-1, the J gene TRBJ1-1; D remains ambiguous. The CDR3 extends over 14 amino acids. Germline V gene sequence: CDR1 LGHDT, CDR2 YNNKEL (reference sequence). Trimming pared 5 bases from V and 1 base from J, leaving 11 bases between. This CDR3 reads CASSTFAENTEAFF. The CDR3 DNA follows: TGTGCCAGCAGCACTTTCGCCGAGAACACTGAAGCTTTCTTT.

This clonotype came up a few times. J is TRBJ2-5 and V is TRBV7-3, with no clear D. In germline, CDR1 is SGHTA, CDR2 FQGTGA. The CDR3 consists of 13 residues. Trimming pared 3 bases from V and 2 bases from J, leaving 7 bases between. In DNA form, the CDR3 reads TGTGCCAGCAGCTTTAGCAGTCAAGAGACCCAGTACTTC. Amino acid sequence: CASSFSSQETQYF.

Ten or more counts support this clonotype. The V call is TRBV20-1, the J call TRBJ2-4; unclear D gene. Germline lookup yields CDR1 DFQATT and CDR2 SNEGSKA (reference sequence). The V end was cut by 3 bases, the J end by 2 bases, with 11 bases between. The CDR3 is made up of 14 amino acids. CDR3 sequence reads: CSASHDWSKNIQYF. CDR3 coding DNA: TGCAGTGCTAGCCACGACTGGTCCAAAAACATTCAGTACTTC.

The chain carries TRBV20-1 and TRBJ2-1, with 8 positions matching TRBD2. Germline V gene sequence: CDR1 DFQATT, CDR2 SNEGSKA (reference sequence). With 6 bases clipped from V and 3 bases from J, the junction kept 7 bases outside the gene matches. The CDR3 is made up of 14 amino acids. The CDR3 DNA reads TGCAGTGCCCCACCGGGACTAGGCTACAATGAGCAGTTCTTC. It is translated as CSAPPGLGYNEQFF.